The 26 T cell receptor beta chains below were found in one sample sequenced in a study of technical replicates of blood from a handful of donors (TCRdb year 2017). The method behind the library was the immunoSEQ multiplex PCR assay. The source is immuneACCESS, and TCRdb retained only in-frame sequences with V and J called. Part of the clones is not carried over; for the studies checked, unresolved V genes explain less than half of this, and the remainder is unexplained. This sample holds tens of thousands of clones; 85% to 95% were observed only once. 4% to 5% of the sample rests with the top ten. Sequenced: PBMCs. The receptor source for this set is a human donor in good health. Some clones in this sample may be carry-over from other donors' samples.

The V gene is TRBV9, the J gene TRBJ1-6; D unresolved. The V end lost 4 bases, the J end lost 8 bases, and 7 bases lay between the germline ends. The CDR3 consists of 12 residues. The germline V gene has CDR1 SGDLS and CDR2 YYNGEE. CDR3 DNA sequence: TGTGCCAGCAGCTCGATAGATTCACCCCTCCACTTT. It translates to CASSSIDSPLHF.

This chain connects TRBV7-9 to TRBJ1-2; D gene ambiguous. Trimming took off 1 base at V and 5 bases at J, with 5 bases between the two ends. The CDR3 loop spans 12 amino acids. Germline V gene lookup returns CDR1 SEHNR and CDR2 FQNEAQ (reference sequence). The DNA for the CDR3 is TGTGCCAGCAGCTTAGACCAGTATGGCTACACCTTC. Translation gives CASSLDQYGYTF.

The chain carries TRBV7-2 and TRBJ2-7; TRBD1 matches 8 bases. V dropped 4 bases and J dropped 5; count of bases not matched to a gene: 7. The CDR3 runs to 14 residues. The germline V gene encodes CDR1 SGHTA and CDR2 FQGNSA. CDR3 nucleotides: TGTGCCAGCAGCTCCAAGGACAGGGTGCACGAGCAGTACTTC. Protein sequence: CASSSKDRVHEQYF.

The chain carries TRBV4-1 and TRBJ1-6, with D tentatively TRBD1 (5 bases). Germline loops: CDR1 MGHRA, CDR2 YSYEKL. The CDR3 has 18 amino acids. V lost 4 bases, J lost 0 bases, and 16 bases lay in between. This CDR3 reads CASSREPGGSSYNSPLHF. In DNA form, the CDR3 reads TGCGCCAGCAGCCGAGAGCCCGGGGGGAGCTCCTATAATTCACCCCTCCACTTT.

The chain is built from TRBV9 and TRBJ2-5; 10 bases match TRBD1. This CDR3 is built from 16 residues. Germline trimming cut 0 bases from V and 4 bases from J; bases unmatched to any gene: 6. The germline gives CDR1 SGDLS, CDR2 YYNGEE. CDR3 in amino acids: CASSVGRGTGVETQYF. The CDR3 coding sequence is TGTGCCAGCAGCGTAGGAAGAGGGACAGGGGTAGAGACCCAGTACTTC. Supplemented by reference TRBV9 and TRBJ2-5, the full variable domain reads DSGVTQTPKHLITATGQRVTLRCSPRSGDLSVYWYQQSLDQGLQFLIQYYNGEERAKGNILERFSAQQFPDLHSELNLSSLELGDSALYFCASSVGRGTGVETQYFGPGTRLLVL.

This sequence joins TRBV4-3 and TRBJ2-3; 12 bases agree with TRBD2. The V gene end was trimmed by 1 base and the J gene end by 6 bases; junction bases not matched to a gene: 2. The germline V gene has CDR1 LGHNA and CDR2 YSLEER. The CDR3 sequence is 15 residues long. CDR3 protein: CASSQGLAGADTQYF. The CDR3 region has the DNA TGCGCCAGCAGCCAAGGACTAGCGGGGGCTGATACGCAGTATTTT.

The CDR3 nucleotides read TGTGCCAGCAGCTACAAGACTAGCGGGAAATCCTACGAGCAGTACTTC. Translating it yields CASSYKTSGKSYEQYF. V and J are TRBV7-3 and TRBJ2-5, with TRBD2 matching 11 bases. The DNA end lines up better with TRBJ2-7; the J call may be wrong. Germline V lookup: CDR1 SGHTA, CDR2 FQGTGA. The CDR3 has 16 amino acids.

The CDR3 loop is CASSLASASGRGYNSPLHF. The DNA of the CDR3 is TGCGCCAGCAGCTTGGCTTCGGCGAGCGGCAGGGGCTATAATTCACCCCTCCACTTT. The V and J genes are TRBV5-1 and TRBJ1-6, with D possibly TRBD1 on 6 matching bases. The CDR3 consists of 19 residues. Germline CDR1 and CDR2: SGHRS and YFSETQ. Trimming left V 0 bases short and J 3 bases short, with 19 bases between.

The chain carries TRBV2 and TRBJ1-5; possibly TRBD1 for D (5 bases). The CDR3 runs 13 residues. Germline CDR1 is SNHLY and CDR2 is FYNNEI. The ends were cut back, 4 bases at V and 4 bases at J, with 8 bases in the middle. The CDR3 bases are TGTGCCAGCAGTGGACAGCTAAATCAGCCCCAGCATTTT. It codes for CASSGQLNQPQHF.

V and J are TRBV4-1 and TRBJ2-1; 7 bases agree with TRBD2. The V segment lost 2 bases and the J segment 7 bases; nucleotides outside the gene matches: 8. Germline V gene lookup returns CDR1 MGHRA and CDR2 YSYEKL. The length of the CDR3 is 15 residues. The CDR3 region is CASSQFGLVLNEQFF. For the CDR3, the DNA is TGCGCCAGCAGCCAATTTGGACTAGTTTTAAATGAGCAGTTCTTC.

The chain is built from TRBV13 and TRBJ2-7, with a tentative D call TRBD2 (6 bases). Germline V gene data show CDR1 as PRHDT and CDR2 as FYEKMQ (reference sequence). The CDR3 is 14 residues long. The germline V and J ends were trimmed by 5 bases and 4 bases, with 15 bases remaining between them. The DNA for the CDR3 is TGTGCCAGCAGCAACACGCGGGATGGTTACGAGCAGTACTTC. This encodes CASSNTRDGYEQYF.

This chain links TRBV7-9 with TRBJ2-7; no clear D gene. V lost 1 base, J lost 7 bases, and 5 bases lay in between. Germline-derived CDR1 and CDR2 are SEHNR and FQNEAQ (reference sequence). The CDR3 contains 11 residues. Here the CDR3 DNA reads TGTGCCAGCAGCTTAGTGGAGGAGCAGTACTTC. This encodes CASSLVEEQYF.

The V and J genes are TRBV7-2 and TRBJ2-5, with 7 positions matching TRBD2. The V gene's germline CDR1 is SGHTA and CDR2 FQGNSA. This CDR3 is built from 15 residues. Trimming took 1 base from V and 9 from J; bases not matched to a gene: 11. CDR3 protein: CASSLETWAGVPQYF. DNA of the CDR3: TGTGCCAGCAGCTTAGAGACATGGGCGGGGGTGCCCCAGTACTTC.

This sequence joins TRBV7-2 and TRBJ2-1; TRBD2 aligns across 7 bases. The germline V gene encodes CDR1 SGHTA and CDR2 FQGNSA. The CDR3 consists of 19 residues. V was clipped by 5 bases and J by 2 bases; unmatched bases: 18. The CDR3 coding sequence is TGTGCCAGCAGCCTTCCGACATCGGGACTACCAAGTCCCTACAATGAGCAGTTCTTC. Translation: CASSLPTSGLPSPYNEQFF.

V is TRBV5-1 and J is TRBJ2-3; perhaps TRBD1 as D (6 bases). Germline V gene lookup returns CDR1 SGHRS and CDR2 YFSETQ. V dropped 2 bases and J dropped 0 bases, with 16 bases sitting between them. This CDR3 region has 17 residues. CDR3 sequence: CASSLGFGQFSTDTQYF. The CDR3 region has the DNA TGCGCCAGCAGCTTAGGTTTTGGACAGTTTAGCACAGATACGCAGTATTTT.

CDR3 sequence: CASSLGSGGIDTQYF. The CDR3 region has the DNA TGTGCCAGCAGCTTAGGTAGCGGGGGGATAGATACGCAGTATTTT. J is TRBJ2-3 and V is TRBV7-9; 10 bases line up with TRBD2. Germline loops: CDR1 SEHNR, CDR2 FQNEAQ (reference sequence). Unmatched junction bases numbered 3, after V lost 1 base and J lost 5 bases. The CDR3 length is 15 residues. The complete variable domain, with remaining parts taken from reference TRBV7-9 and TRBJ2-3, reads DTGVSQNPRHKITKRGQNVTFRCDPISEHNRLYWYRQTLGQGPEFLTYFQNEAQLEKSRLLSDRFSAERPKGSFSTLEIQRTEQGDSAMYLCASSLGSGGIDTQYFGPGTRLTVL.

This rearrangement joins TRBV10-2 to TRBJ2-3; no clear D. The germline CDR1 and CDR2 sequences are WSHSY and SAAADI. CDR3 length: 16 residues. Trimming pared 2 bases from V and 0 bases from J, leaving 12 bases between. The CDR3 DNA follows: TGCGCCAGCAGTGAGGACCGACTCGAGAGCACAGATACGCAGTATTTT. Amino acids: CASSEDRLESTDTQYF.

V usage is TRBV7-2 and J usage is TRBJ1-6; 8 positions agree with TRBD1. Germline trimming cut 3 bases from V and 9 bases from J; bases unmatched to any gene: 10. Per germline, CDR1 SGHTA and CDR2 FQGNSA. This CDR3 spans 16 amino acids. As DNA, the CDR3 is TGTGCCAGCAGCTTCCTCGGACAGGGAGGTGGTTCACCCCTCCACTTT. Its translation: CASSFLGQGGGSPLHF.

The chain is built from TRBV7-2 and TRBJ1-2; D perhaps matches TRBD1 (5 bases). The CDR3 contains 15 residues. V was pared by 0 bases and J by 2 bases, with 10 bases between. The germline V gene has CDR1 SGHTA and CDR2 FQGNSA. Written as DNA, the CDR3 is TGTGCCAGCAGCTTAGCCGGGACTGAAAACTATGGCTACACCTTC. It specifies CASSLAGTENYGYTF.

The genes are TRBV5-1 and TRBJ1-1; D gene uncertain. Germline CDR1 and CDR2: SGHRS and YFSETQ. The length of the CDR3 is 15 residues. The V end lost 1 base, the J end lost 4 bases, and 14 bases lay between the germline ends. CDR3 DNA sequence: TGCGCCAGCAGCTTGATGGGTTTACGGAGCACTGAAGCTTTCTTT. Translated: CASSLMGLRSTEAFF.

V gene TRBV9 combines with J gene TRBJ2-3; unclear D gene. CDR1 is SGDLS, CDR2 YYNGEE, per germline. The CDR3 runs to 15 residues. V dropped 0 bases and J dropped 2 bases, with 10 bases sitting between them. The CDR3 region has the DNA TGTGCCAGCAGCGTAGGGTTCGGTTACACAGATACGCAGTATTTT. Protein: CASSVGFGYTDTQYF.

The V gene is TRBV6-1, the J gene TRBJ2-6; maybe TRBD2 (7 bases). Looked up from germline, CDR1 is MNHNS and CDR2 is SASEGT. The CDR3 has 15 residues. V was trimmed by 6 bases and J by 8 bases, leaving 17 bases between them. The CDR3 sequence: CASSLNREGTNVLTF. The CDR3 DNA sequence: TGTGCCAGCAGCCTAAACAGGGAGGGGACCAACGTCCTGACTTTC.

This CDR3 reads CASSKAGSRGYTF. The CDR3 DNA follows: TGTGCCAGCAGCAAAGCCGGTTCTCGAGGCTACACCTTC. The rearrangement uses TRBV21-1 and TRBJ1-2. TRBV21-1 is a recognized pseudogene. The CDR3 is 13 amino acids.

The chain combines TRBV6-6 with TRBJ1-1; D remains unclear. Trimming stripped 2 bases from V and 0 bases from J, with 10 bases between. The CDR3 consists of 15 residues. Germline V lookup: CDR1 MNHNY, CDR2 SVGAGI (reference sequence). DNA of the CDR3: TGTGCCAGCAGTTACGAGGCACCCCTGAACACTGAAGCTTTCTTT. Translated, it gives CASSYEAPLNTEAFF.

This sequence joins TRBV19 and TRBJ1-1; 7 positions agree with TRBD1. This CDR3 comprises 15 residues. Trimming removed 4 bases from V and 5 bases from J; junction bases left unmatched: 10. Germline loops: CDR1 LNHDA, CDR2 SQIVND (reference sequence). This chain's CDR3 is CASSNHGTVLTEAFF. The CDR3 DNA reads as TGTGCCAGTAGTAATCACGGGACAGTCCTAACTGAAGCTTTCTTT.

This clone is termed large. The V and J genes are TRBV4-1 and TRBJ2-7; D remains unclear. The CDR3 covers 14 residues. Trimming left V 4 bases short and J 3 bases short, with 13 bases between. CDR1 is MGHRA and CDR2 is YSYEKL in the germline V gene. This CDR3 is CASSPSTGFYEQYF. The CDR3 coding sequence is TGCGCCAGCAGCCCGAGCACCGGGTTCTACGAGCAGTACTTC.